A single sample is the source of the 25 T cell receptor beta chains below, sequenced in a study of cytomegalovirus exposure and HLA in healthy donors. Both 60 Vbeta primers and 13 Jbeta primers went into the PCR. Method: immunoSEQ multiplex PCR; TCRdb's copy keeps in-frame clones and lacks some. The sample includes some 150,000 clones, 80% to 90% seen only once; the top ten take about 5%. Specimen: PBMCs. These receptors all stem from a woman between 25 and 40 years old in good health and CMV-seronegative.

This sequence joins TRBV7-9 and TRBJ2-7; D is possibly TRBD2 (5 bases). From germline, CDR1 is SEHNR and CDR2 FQNEAQ (reference sequence). The CDR3 has 13 amino acids. The ends were cut back, 7 bases at V and 1 base at J, with 11 bases in the middle. The CDR3 DNA is TGTGCCAGCACCCCCCCGGGATCCTACGAGCAGTACTTC. It is translated as CASTPPGSYEQYF.

The chain carries TRBV4-1 and TRBJ2-3; D possibly corresponds to TRBD2 (6 bases). The CDR3 is made up of 16 amino acids. V lost 0 bases and J lost 2, with 12 bases in between. Germline loops: CDR1 MGHRA, CDR2 YSYEKL. The CDR3 nucleotides are TGCGCCAGCAGCCAAGATCGCGCGGGGAACACAGATACGCAGTATTTT. It encodes CASSQDRAGNTDTQYF.

A few counts support this clone. The chain links TRBV5-1 to TRBJ2-3, with TRBD1 as a possible D gene (6 bases). The germline V gene has CDR1 SGHRS and CDR2 YFSETQ. With 0 bases removed from V and 10 bases from J, the gap between germline ends came to 9 bases. The CDR3 runs 12 residues. The CDR3 DNA sequence: TGCGCCAGCAGCTTGGGACAGGTCCCGCAGTATTTT. Translation gives CASSLGQVPQYF.

The chain links TRBV7-2 to TRBJ2-2, with 7 bases lining up with TRBD1. Germline values: CDR1 SGHTA, CDR2 FQGNSA. J was trimmed by 6 bases and V by 1 base; bases with no gene match: 8. The CDR3 totals 16 residues. The CDR3 nucleotides read TGTGCCAGCAGCTTAGAGATAGCCCAGGGGGCCGGGGAGCTGTTTTTT. It is translated as CASSLEIAQGAGELFF.

The V gene is TRBV7-2, the J gene TRBJ2-7, with TRBD1 matching over 7 bases. Germline trimming cut 5 bases from V and 9 bases from J; bases unmatched to any gene: 10. The CDR3 is 13 amino acids. Germline V lookup: CDR1 SGHTA, CDR2 FQGNSA. The DNA for the CDR3 is TGTGCCAGCAGCCCCGCCGACAGGGCGAGGCAGTACTTC. It codes for CASSPADRARQYF.

The chain links TRBV7-9 to TRBJ2-1; weak D call: TRBD2 (5 bases). CDR1 is SEHNR, CDR2 FQNEAQ, per germline (reference sequence). V lost 6 bases and J 5 bases, leaving 8 bases between the germline ends. The length of the CDR3 is 12 residues. This CDR3 is CASRLLDNEQFF. CDR3 DNA: TGTGCCAGCAGGTTACTAGACAATGAGCAGTTCTTC.

The CDR3 DNA reads TGTGCCAGCTCACCCATGGGGGTTCTAGCGGGAAGGACAGATACGCAGTATTTT. Translation: CASSPMGVLAGRTDTQYF. The J gene is TRBJ2-3, the V gene TRBV18, with TRBD2 matching 9 bases. The CDR3 length is 18 residues. Germline CDR1 and CDR2: KGHSH and LQKENI. The junction had 13 bases not matched to a gene; V was cut back by 3 bases and J by 3 bases.

The chain joins TRBV7-6 to TRBJ2-7; 12 bases are a match to TRBD2. Germline loops: CDR1 SGHVS, CDR2 FNYEAQ. The CDR3 has 15 residues. Trimming cost V 4 bases and J 7 bases; bases outside gene matches: 8. The CDR3 region is CASSSSSGGAGEQYF. The CDR3 DNA is TGTGCCAGCAGCTCATCTAGCGGGGGGGCAGGGGAGCAGTACTTC.

The chain carries TRBV4-2 and TRBJ2-1, with D possibly being TRBD2 (6 bases). The CDR3 totals 15 residues. V was trimmed by 4 bases and J by 7 bases, leaving 17 bases between them. Germline V lookup: CDR1 LGHNA, CDR2 YNFKEQ. The CDR3 coding sequence is TGTGCCAGCAGCCGGACGGGAGAGGTCGAAAATGAGCAGTTCTTC. This codes for CASSRTGEVENEQFF.

This rearrangement joins TRBV7-9 to TRBJ2-7; 7 nucleotides match TRBD1. The germline gives CDR1 SEHNR, CDR2 FQNEAQ (reference sequence). The junction had 1 base not matched to a gene; V was cut back by 1 base and J by 1 base. The CDR3 totals 14 residues. CDR3 DNA: TGTGCCAGCAGCTTAGAGGGACAGTCCTACGAGCAGTACTTC. Amino acid sequence: CASSLEGQSYEQYF.

This rearrangement joins TRBV7-8 to TRBJ2-7; TRBD2 is a possible D gene (5 bases). In germline, CDR1 is SGHVS, CDR2 FQNEAQ. CDR3 length: 15 amino acids. V gave up 5 bases and J gave up 3 bases, with 17 bases separating them. CDR3 region: CASSLADSLHYEQYF. For the CDR3, the DNA is TGTGCCAGCAGCCTGGCGGACTCCCTACACTACGAGCAGTACTTC.

This chain connects TRBV6-6 to TRBJ1-4; TRBD1 is a possible D gene (5 bases). The CDR3 is 15 amino acids. Trimming left V 4 bases short and J 5 bases short, with 14 bases between. Germline V CDR1 and CDR2: MNHNY, SVGAGI (reference sequence). The CDR3 DNA reads as TGTGCCAGCAGTTCCGACCGGGGGAGAAATGAAAAACTGTTTTTT. It translates to CASSSDRGRNEKLFF.

This chain links TRBV27 with TRBJ2-1; 13 positions match TRBD2. Looked up from germline, CDR1 is MNHEY and CDR2 is SMNVEV (reference sequence). The J segment lost 9 bases and the V segment lost 5 bases, leaving 10 bases of the junction unmatched. This CDR3 spans 16 amino acids. The DNA for the CDR3 is TGTGCCAGCAGTGCGCCACTAGCGGGGGGGCCTTTTGAGCAGTTCTTC. This codes for CASSAPLAGGPFEQFF.

The chain is built from TRBV5-1 and TRBJ2-2, with TRBD2 identical over 9 bases. This CDR3 region has 16 residues. Germline-derived CDR1 and CDR2 are SGHRS and YFSETQ. With 4 bases clipped from V and 0 bases from J, the junction kept 4 bases outside the gene matches. In nucleotides, the CDR3 is TGCGCCAGCAGCCGGATAGCGGGGGCGAACACCGGGGAGCTGTTTTTT. This codes for CASSRIAGANTGELFF.

The chain is built from TRBV6-5 and TRBJ2-3; no reliable D call. Germline CDR1 is MNHEY and CDR2 is SVGAGI. CDR3 length equals 13 residues. V lost 5 bases to trimming and J lost 6 bases, with 12 bases between them. CDR3 nucleotide sequence: TGTGCCAGCAGTCAAACCCCAGCGGATACGCAGTATTTT. This gives the protein CASSQTPADTQYF.

J is TRBJ1-1 and V is TRBV7-8, with D tentatively TRBD1 (6 bases). Trimming removed 1 base from V and 2 bases from J, with 11 bases in between. The V gene's germline CDR1 is SGHVS and CDR2 FQNEAQ. This CDR3 is 15 amino acids long. The CDR3, as DNA: TGTGCCAGCAGCTTAGTCGACAGGTTTAACACTGAAGCTTTCTTT. Protein product: CASSLVDRFNTEAFF. Combining the CDR3 with reference TRBV7-8 and TRBJ1-1 gives the whole variable domain GAGVSQSPRYKVAKRGQDVALRCDPISGHVSLFWYQQALGQGPEFLTYFQNEAQLDKSGLPSDRFFAERPEGSVSTLKIQRTQQEDSAVYLCASSLVDRFNTEAFFGQGTRLTVV.

This chain links TRBV5-1 with TRBJ2-7, with TRBD1 matching over 9 bases. The CDR3 is 17 residues long. V dropped 0 bases and J dropped 5; count of bases not matched to a gene: 12. Germline V lookup: CDR1 SGHRS, CDR2 YFSETQ. The CDR3 DNA is TGCGCCAGCAGCTTGGGTCTCTCCGGGACAGGGATACACGAGCAGTACTTC. This translates into CASSLGLSGTGIHEQYF.

The chain carries TRBV28 and TRBJ1-2, with 8 bases matching TRBD1. Germline trimming cut 6 bases from V and 8 bases from J; bases unmatched to any gene: 14. The germline V gene has CDR1 MDHEN and CDR2 SYDVKM. The length of the CDR3 is 15 residues. The CDR3, as DNA: TGTGCCAGCAGAAACCCCCGGACAGGGAGGGGAGGCTACACCTTC. Translation gives CASRNPRTGRGGYTF.

The CDR3 region is CASSLSDYNSPLHF. In DNA, the CDR3 is TGTGCCAGCAGCCTTTCAGATTATAATTCACCCCTCCACTTT. This sequence joins TRBV7-9 and TRBJ1-6; D gene unclear. Per the germline V gene, CDR1 is SEHNR and CDR2 is FQNEAQ (reference sequence). Trimming took 5 bases from V and 4 from J, leaving 9 bases between them. This CDR3 region has 14 residues.

The chain carries TRBV25-1 and TRBJ2-7, with a weak D call TRBD2 (5 bases). Germline V gene data show CDR1 as MGHDK and CDR2 as SYGVNS. The CDR3 contains 13 residues. Trimming stripped 3 bases from V and 6 bases from J, with 12 bases between. The DNA of the CDR3 is TGTGCCAGCAGTGAGGGCAGAGCGGCCGAGCAGTACTTC. It yields the protein CASSEGRAAEQYF.

This clone has only one observation. The V call is TRBV2, the J call TRBJ1-1; 7 bases line up with TRBD1. Germline trimming cut 6 bases from V and 1 base from J; bases unmatched to any gene: 5. The CDR3 sequence is 14 residues long. CDR1 and CDR2 from the germline V gene are SNHLY and FYNNEI. The CDR3 DNA follows: TGTGCCAGCAGACCCGGGACAGCGAACACTGAAGCTTTCTTT. Translating gives CASRPGTANTEAFF.

The rearrangement joins TRBV5-1 to TRBJ1-6; no reliable D call. This CDR3 has 16 residues. The germline gives CDR1 SGHRS, CDR2 YFSETQ. Trimming took 1 base from V and 2 from J, leaving 10 bases between them. The CDR3 sequence: CASSLTGVTYNSPLHF. The CDR3 DNA follows: TGCGCCAGCAGCTTGACGGGAGTAACCTATAATTCACCCCTCCACTTT. Looking up the rest from reference TRBV5-1 and TRBJ1-6 gives the full variable domain: KAGVTQTPRYLIKTRGQQVTLSCSPISGHRSVSWYQQTPGQGLQFLFEYFSETQRNKGNFPGRFSGRQFSNSRSEMNVSTLELGDSALYLCASSLTGVTYNSPLHFGNGTRLTVT.

J is TRBJ2-2 and V is TRBV5-5; the D gene is possibly TRBD2 (6 bases). The V end was cut by 0 bases, the J end by 5 bases, with 20 bases between. Germline CDR1 reads SGHKS; CDR2 reads YYEKEE (reference sequence). This CDR3 spans 18 amino acids. Written as DNA, the CDR3 is TGTGCCAGCAGCTTGGCCCGACGTGGGACGGCGGGGACCGGGGAGCTGTTTTTT. Translating it yields CASSLARRGTAGTGELFF.

This sequence joins TRBV7-6 and TRBJ2-6; 11 nucleotides line up with TRBD2. The CDR3 is made up of 19 amino acids. Trimming cost V 5 bases and J 2 bases; bases outside gene matches: 11. CDR1 is SGHVS, CDR2 FNYEAQ, per germline. CDR3 nucleotide sequence: TGTGCCAGCAGCCTAACTACTCCTAGCGGGGGGACTGGGGCCAACGTCCTGACTTTC. The encoded protein is CASSLTTPSGGTGANVLTF. The full variable domain, its missing parts supplied by reference TRBV7-6 and TRBJ2-6, is GAGVSQSPRYKVTKRGQDVALRCDPISGHVSLYWYRQALGQGPEFLTYFNYEAQQDKSGLPNDRFSAERPEGSISTLTIQRTEQRDSAMYRCASSLTTPSGGTGANVLTFGAGSRLTVL.

This rearrangement joins TRBV4-1 to TRBJ1-5, with TRBD1 identical over 10 bases. The trim removed 1 base at V and 2 bases at J, leaving 8 bases unmatched. Looked up from germline, CDR1 is MGHRA and CDR2 is YSYEKL. The CDR3 length is 18 residues. In DNA, the CDR3 is TGCGCCAGCAGCCAAGGGACAGGGGGAATCTTTGGCAATCAGCCCCAGCATTTT. Translation: CASSQGTGGIFGNQPQHF.